Each of the 14 T cell receptor beta chains below was sequenced from the same sample in a study of breast tumors, draining lymph nodes, adjacent tissues. TCRdb analysed the multiplex PCR reads with MiXCR anew, one entry per CDR3 protein. The table records 20,000 to 25,000 distinct CDR3 sequences, 32% of them present only once. The sample consisted of breast tumor tissue. The origin of the receptors is a female donor with breast cancer. Some clones in this sample may be carry-over from other donors' samples.

In its sample, this clonotype is medium-sized. V usage is TRBV7-2 and J usage is TRBJ1-5; no definite D call. Deletions cut 4 bases from V and 3 bases from J, with 4 bases between. In germline, CDR1 is SGHTA, CDR2 FQGNSA. The CDR3 is made up of 12 amino acids. CDR3 loop: CASSSHNQPQHF. The CDR3 DNA reads as TGTGCCAGCAGCTCCCACAATCAGCCCCAGCATTTT.

Ten or more counts support this clonotype. This rearrangement joins TRBV6-5 to TRBJ2-1; the match to TRBD2 covers 7 bases. Unmatched junction bases numbered 7, after V lost 0 bases and J lost 2 bases. In germline, CDR1 is MNHEY, CDR2 SVGAGI. The CDR3 is made up of 17 amino acids. CDR3 loop: CASSYSGRFGTYNEQFF. Written as DNA, the CDR3 is TGTGCCAGCAGTTACTCCGGGAGGTTTGGTACCTACAATGAGCAGTTCTTC.

At least ten counts were recorded for this clonotype. The CDR3 bases are TGTGCCAGCAGTTCACAGGGGGGGGTCTACAATGAGCAGTTCTTC. It codes for CASSSQGGVYNEQFF. The gene calls are TRBV6-6 and TRBJ2-1, with a tentative D call TRBD1 (8 bases). CDR3 length: 15 amino acids. V shed 4 bases and J shed 3 bases, with 13 bases lying between them. Germline V lookup: CDR1 MNHNY, CDR2 SVGAGI (reference sequence).

This clonotype was seen at least ten times. The chain joins TRBV9 to TRBJ2-6, with D maybe TRBD2 (6 bases). Trimming stripped 3 bases from V and 0 bases from J, with 19 bases between. This CDR3 has 19 amino acids. Per the germline V gene, CDR1 is SGDLS and CDR2 is YYNGEE. CDR3 amino acids: CASSAPTGLTSSGANVLTF. In DNA form, the CDR3 reads TGTGCCAGCAGCGCACCCACGGGACTGACAAGCTCTGGGGCCAACGTCCTGACTTTC.

The chain combines TRBV28 with TRBJ2-1; 8 nucleotides agree with TRBD2. Germline V gene lookup returns CDR1 MDHEN and CDR2 SYDVKM. V trimming: 5 bases; J trimming: 8 bases; junction bases outside the gene matches: 8. The CDR3 is made up of 14 amino acids. CDR3 DNA sequence: TGTGCCAGCAGTGGGGTCCGGGGGGGGGATGAGCAGTTCTTC. Its translation is CASSGVRGGDEQFF.

This clonotype was counted many times. The J gene is TRBJ2-7, the V gene TRBV5-1; D not resolved. Trimming took off 1 base at V and 0 bases at J, with 8 bases between the two ends. Germline V gene data show CDR1 as SGHRS and CDR2 as YFSETQ. The CDR3 has 14 amino acids. The CDR3 loop reads CASSLYTGSYEQYF. The CDR3 nucleotides read TGCGCCAGCAGCTTGTATACGGGCTCCTACGAGCAGTACTTC.

This clonotype was seen at least ten times. CDR3 amino acids: CSVITGGGTDTQYF. The CDR3 DNA reads TGCAGCGTGATCACAGGGGGAGGCACAGATACGCAGTATTTT. The chain uses TRBV29-1 and TRBJ2-3, with 8 bases lining up with TRBD1. Trimming removed 6 bases from V and 1 base from J; junction bases left unmatched: 6. Germline assignment: CDR1 SQVTM and CDR2 ANQGSEA. The CDR3 is 14 residues long.

This clonotype qualifies as medium-sized (0.01 to 0.1%). The gene calls are TRBV2 and TRBJ2-2; D call uncertain. The CDR3 covers 12 residues. Germline V lookup: CDR1 SNHLY, CDR2 FYNNEI. Trimming left V 4 bases short and J 8 bases short, with 8 bases between. The CDR3 region has the DNA TGTGCCAGCAGTGGTCTTGATGGGGAGCTGTTTTTT. It translates to CASSGLDGELFF.

Ten or more counts support this clonotype. This chain links TRBV27 with TRBJ2-2, with D possibly matching TRBD2 (6 bases). The germline V gene has CDR1 MNHEY and CDR2 SMNVEV (reference sequence). Trimming cost V 3 bases and J 1 base, with 9 bases left between them. CDR3 length: 15 amino acids. The CDR3, as DNA: TGTGCCAGCAGTTTGGAGGGCAAGAACACCGGGGAGCTGTTTTTT. This translates into CASSLEGKNTGELFF.

This clonotype was counted ten times or more. The rearrangement joins TRBV10-3 to TRBJ1-2, with 7 bases lining up with TRBD1. The ends lost 5 bases at V and 0 bases at J; junction bases unmatched: 9. Germline loops: CDR1 ENHRY, CDR2 SYGVKD. This CDR3 is 16 amino acids long. CDR3 DNA: TGTGCCATCAGTCTACCCGGGACAGTCACTAACTATGGCTACACCTTC. Its protein product is CAISLPGTVTNYGYTF.

This clonotype showed up many times. The CDR3 bases are TGTGCCAGCAGTTACCAGGGGGCAGAGACCCAGTACTTC. Translating it yields CASSYQGAETQYF. The chain carries TRBV6-6 and TRBJ2-5; 8 bases match TRBD1. CDR1 is MNHNY and CDR2 is SVGAGI in the germline V gene (reference sequence). The CDR3 extends over 13 amino acids. J lost 4 bases, V lost 2 bases, and 0 bases had no gene match.

This clonotype was counted at least ten times. The V call is TRBV20-1, the J call TRBJ1-3; TRBD1 matches at 8 bases. Germline values: CDR1 DFQATT, CDR2 SNEGSKA (reference sequence). V lost 6 bases and J lost 2; bases outside the gene matches: 6. The CDR3 is made up of 14 amino acids. The DNA for the CDR3 is TGCAGTGCCAATAAACAGGGGGCTGGAAACACCATATATTTT. Its translation is CSANKQGAGNTIYF.

The genes are TRBV6-2 or TRBV6-3 and TRBJ1-2; D possibly corresponds to TRBD1 (5 bases). The V gene lost 5 bases and the J gene lost 6 bases, with 19 bases spanning the gap. The CDR3 loop spans 15 amino acids. Germline V gene lookup returns CDR1 MNHEY and CDR2 SVGEGT. The CDR3 nucleotides read TGTGCCAGCAGTCCGCCATCCGGGACGGGAAATGGCTACACCTTC. This codes for CASSPPSGTGNGYTF.

This clonotype appeared many times. The chain uses TRBV7-2 and TRBJ2-3, with 7 nucleotides matching TRBD2. Trimming at V came to 1 base and at J to 2 bases, leaving 12 bases not matched to a gene. This CDR3 region has 18 residues. The germline V gene has CDR1 SGHTA and CDR2 FQGNSA. CDR3 sequence (DNA): TGTGCCAGCAGCTTAGTCACCCTAGCGGCCTTTGTCACAGATACGCAGTATTTT. It is translated as CASSLVTLAAFVTDTQYF. Complete variable domain (other parts from reference TRBV7-2 and TRBJ2-3): GAGVSQSPSNKVTEKGKDVELRCDPISGHTALYWYRQSLGQGLEFLIYFQGNSAPDKSGLPSDRFSAERTGGSVSTLTIQRTQQEDSAVYLCASSLVTLAAFVTDTQYFGPGTRLTVL.